The 32 T cell receptor beta chains presented below share a single source sample, sequenced in a study of blood T cell repertoires in COVID-19. Data came from immunoSEQ multiplex PCR; TCRdb stores just in-frame clones and leaves some out. The top ten hold approximately 1.2% of the sample, which has approximately 170,000 clones, approximately 85% seen once. Material for sequencing was peripheral blood. Source of these receptors: a man aged 55 to 70 who had recovered from COVID-19.

CDR3: CASSYLGGGLETQYF. As DNA, the CDR3 is TGTGCCAGCAGTTATCTCGGGGGGGGACTAGAGACCCAGTACTTC. The V and J genes are TRBV6-2 or TRBV6-3 and TRBJ2-5; 8 nucleotides agree with TRBD2. The V gene end was trimmed by 3 bases and the J gene end by 4 bases; junction bases not matched to a gene: 7. CDR1 and CDR2 from the germline V gene are MNHEY and SVGEGT. The CDR3 is 15 amino acids.

The V gene is TRBV2, the J gene TRBJ1-1; D is unresolved. This CDR3 has 13 residues. The germline gives CDR1 SNHLY, CDR2 FYNNEI. V gave up 5 bases and J gave up 2 bases, with 9 bases separating them. CDR3 in DNA: TGTGCCAGCAGTCGGGAGGGAAACACTGAAGCTTTCTTT. Translated: CASSREGNTEAFF.

The V and J genes are TRBV19 and TRBJ1-3; the match to TRBD1 covers 8 bases. This CDR3 spans 14 amino acids. The J segment lost 9 bases and the V segment lost 3 bases, leaving 7 bases of the junction unmatched. In germline, CDR1 is LNHDA, CDR2 SQIVND (reference sequence). Here the CDR3 DNA reads TGTGCCAGTAGTATCGCAGGGGGCGCTTCCACCATATATTTT. Translating it yields CASSIAGGASTIYF.

The chain is built from TRBV6-2 or TRBV6-3 and TRBJ1-2, with D possibly being TRBD1 (6 bases). Germline V CDR1 and CDR2: MNHEY, SVGEGT. The CDR3 covers 15 residues. Trimming took 4 bases from V and 6 from J, leaving 18 bases between them. The CDR3 is CASSFPAGTFNGYTF. CDR3 in DNA: TGTGCCAGCAGTTTCCCCGCCGGGACATTCAATGGCTACACCTTC.

The table lists this clone with a few counts. This rearrangement joins TRBV14 to TRBJ2-7; 11 bases align to TRBD1. Germline CDR1 is SGHDN and CDR2 is FVKESK. Trimming at V came to 6 bases and at J to 4 bases, leaving 5 bases not matched to a gene. The CDR3 is 14 amino acids. The chain's CDR3 is CASSPDRGLYEQYF. The CDR3 nucleotides read TGTGCCAGCAGTCCGGACAGGGGGCTATACGAGCAGTACTTC.

The chain joins TRBV5-4 to TRBJ2-2; 7 bases agree with TRBD1. The CDR3 totals 13 residues. CDR1 is SGHNT and CDR2 is YYREEE in the germline V gene (reference sequence). After removal of 4 bases from V and 6 bases from J, the junction contained 3 bases not matched to a gene. The CDR3 DNA reads as TGTGCCAGCAGCAGGGACAGTGCCGGGGAGCTGTTTTTT. Protein sequence: CASSRDSAGELFF.

The chain links TRBV2 to TRBJ2-1; TRBD2 agrees at 7 bases. The germline V gene encodes CDR1 SNHLY and CDR2 FYNNEI. This CDR3 region has 13 residues. J lost 10 bases, V lost 3 bases, and 6 bases had no gene match. DNA for the CDR3: TGTGCCAGCAGTGATGGACTAGAATTCGAGCAGTTCTTC. The encoded protein is CASSDGLEFEQFF.

The chain has TRBV6-5 and TRBJ1-3, with TRBD1 identical over 10 bases. V lost 4 bases to trimming and J lost 4 bases; unmatched junction nucleotides: 7. The CDR3 is made up of 16 amino acids. Germline CDR1 reads MNHEY; CDR2 reads SVGAGI. The CDR3 spells CASSSAGTGAGNTIYF. CDR3 DNA: TGTGCCAGCAGTTCCGCGGGGACAGGGGCCGGAAACACCATATATTTT.

This clone appeared a few times. V is TRBV7-2 and J is TRBJ1-5, with TRBD1 matching 7 bases. V was clipped by 1 base and J by 3 bases; unmatched bases: 3. CDR3 length: 15 residues. Germline CDR1 reads SGHTA; CDR2 reads FQGNSA. DNA for the CDR3: TGTGCCAGCAGCTTAGTGGGACAGTACAATCAGCCCCAGCATTTT. Translated, it gives CASSLVGQYNQPQHF.

The chain uses TRBV18 and TRBJ1-3, with 9 bases fitting TRBD1. Unmatched junction bases numbered 6, after V lost 3 bases and J lost 3 bases. The CDR3 loop spans 16 amino acids. Germline V gene sequence: CDR1 KGHSH, CDR2 LQKENI. This CDR3 is CASSPWDRVFGNTIYF. In nucleotides, the CDR3 is TGTGCCAGCTCACCTTGGGACAGGGTCTTTGGAAACACCATATATTTT. The whole variable domain, remainder taken from reference TRBV18 and TRBJ1-3, is NAGVMQNPRHLVRRRGQEARLRCSPMKGHSHVYWYRQLPEEGLKFMVYLQKENIIDESGMPKERFSAEFPKEGPSILRIQQVVRGDSAAYFCASSPWDRVFGNTIYFGEGSWLTVV.

This chain links TRBV6-4 with TRBJ1-2, with 7 bases aligning to TRBD1. Unmatched junction bases numbered 10, after V lost 5 bases and J lost 4 bases. CDR3 length equals 15 residues. Per the germline V gene, CDR1 is MRHNA and CDR2 is SNTAGT. The CDR3 nucleotides are TGTGCCAGCAGTCCATCGAGACAGGGAGGCTATGGCTACACCTTC. It specifies CASSPSRQGGYGYTF.

The V and J genes are TRBV5-1 and TRBJ2-7; 9 bases are a match to TRBD1. The V gene's germline CDR1 is SGHRS and CDR2 YFSETQ. With 4 bases clipped from V and 1 base from J, the junction kept 6 bases outside the gene matches. CDR3 size: 15 residues. The CDR3 region has the DNA TGCGCCAGCAGCCCAGACAGGGGGATGTCCTACGAGCAGTACTTC. Amino acids: CASSPDRGMSYEQYF.

The chain recombines TRBV7-2 with TRBJ2-1, with 16 positions matching TRBD2. The V gene end was trimmed by 5 bases and the J gene end by 6 bases; junction bases not matched to a gene: 10. The germline CDR1 and CDR2 sequences are SGHTA and FQGNSA. The CDR3 is made up of 18 amino acids. The CDR3 nucleotides are TGTGCCAGCAGCGGACCGGGACTAGCGGGGGGGCGGTTCAATGAGCAGTTCTTC. This translates into CASSGPGLAGGRFNEQFF.

This clone was counted once. The genes are TRBV4-1 and TRBJ2-5, with D unclear. The germline V gene has CDR1 MGHRA and CDR2 YSYEKL. The CDR3 length is 15 residues. The V end lost 0 bases, the J end lost 1 base, and 9 bases lay between the germline ends. CDR3 sequence (DNA): TGCGCCAGCAGCCAAGATACATTTACCCAAGAGACCCAGTACTTC. The encoded protein is CASSQDTFTQETQYF.

The chain has TRBV7-2 and TRBJ2-2, with TRBD2 matching 8 bases. Germline V gene data show CDR1 as SGHTA and CDR2 as FQGNSA. With 4 bases clipped from V and 6 bases from J, the junction kept 10 bases outside the gene matches. The CDR3 is 16 residues long. In DNA form, the CDR3 reads TGTGCCAGCAGCTGGTATAGCGGGGCTGGGTCCGGGGAGCTGTTTTTT. Its protein is CASSWYSGAGSGELFF.

This clone was recorded only once. This chain joins TRBV5-4 and TRBJ2-2; 9 bases match TRBD1. The CDR3 loop spans 16 amino acids. Germline V gives CDR1 SGHNT, CDR2 YYREEE (reference sequence). V was clipped by 4 bases and J by 2 bases; unmatched bases: 6. The CDR3, as DNA: TGTGCCAGCAGCACCCCGGGACAGGGAAACACCGGGGAGCTGTTTTTT. Translated, it gives CASSTPGQGNTGELFF.

The chain is built from TRBV6-6 and TRBJ1-3; a possible D gene is TRBD1 (6 bases). Germline assignment: CDR1 MNHNY and CDR2 SVGAGI (reference sequence). Trimming removed 5 bases from V and 4 bases from J, with 15 bases in between. The CDR3 length is 15 residues. CDR3 sequence reads: CASSAGQKEGNTIYF. The CDR3 DNA reads TGTGCCAGCAGTGCCGGACAGAAAGAAGGAAACACCATATATTTT.

This chain uses TRBV21-1 with TRBJ1-5. TRBV21-1 is annotated as a pseudogene. The length of the CDR3 is 12 residues. CDR3 residues: CASPNSNHPQHF. CDR3 bases: TGTGCCAGCCCAAATAGCAATCATCCCCAGCATTTT.

The chain recombines TRBV6-1 with TRBJ2-7, with D possibly being TRBD1 (6 bases). Trimming stripped 0 bases from V and 0 bases from J, with 9 bases between. The CDR3 spans 15 residues. In germline, CDR1 is MNHNS, CDR2 SASEGT. The CDR3 coding sequence is TGTGCCAGCAGTGAAGCAGGGGGTTTCTCCTACGAGCAGTACTTC. This translates into CASSEAGGFSYEQYF.

V gene TRBV11-2 combines with J gene TRBJ2-3, with D possibly matching TRBD2 (6 bases). V lost 4 bases, J lost 4 bases, and 12 bases lay in between. CDR1 SGHAT and CDR2 FQNNGV come from the germline V gene. The CDR3 sequence is 14 residues long. CDR3 bases: TGTGCCAGCAGCTGGACCGGGACTCCAGATACGCAGTATTTT. This codes for CASSWTGTPDTQYF.

This rearrangement joins TRBV6-6 to TRBJ2-5, with a weak D call TRBD2 (6 bases). The CDR3 is 16 residues long. Germline CDR1 and CDR2: MNHNY and SVGAGI (reference sequence). V was pared by 3 bases and J by 4 bases, with 18 bases between. CDR3 loop: CASSYNSGRDLETQYF. Written as DNA, the CDR3 is TGTGCCAGCAGTTATAATTCGGGCAGGGACTTAGAGACCCAGTACTTC.

The chain uses TRBV20-1 and TRBJ2-7, with D possibly being TRBD2 (6 bases). Trimming took 3 bases from V and 2 from J, leaving 11 bases between them. Germline loops: CDR1 DFQATT, CDR2 SNEGSKA (reference sequence). The CDR3 runs 13 residues. This CDR3 reads CSASVGGTYEQYF. The CDR3 region has the DNA TGCAGTGCTAGTGTTGGCGGGACCTACGAGCAGTACTTC.

The V and J genes are TRBV4-2 and TRBJ2-3; 14 nucleotides align to TRBD2. CDR1 LGHNA and CDR2 YNFKEQ come from the germline V gene. The CDR3 is made up of 19 amino acids. V lost 0 bases to trimming and J lost 2 bases; unmatched junction nucleotides: 7. The CDR3, as DNA: TGTGCCAGCAGCCAAGATTCGGGACTAGCGGGGGCATACACAGATACGCAGTATTTT. Translated: CASSQDSGLAGAYTDTQYF.

This chain uses TRBV20-1 with TRBJ2-7; D gene uncertain. The CDR3 is 11 residues long. CDR1 DFQATT and CDR2 SNEGSKA come from the germline V gene (reference sequence). Between the trimmed V and J ends, which lost 3 bases and 6 bases, there was a span of 9 bases. CDR3 bases: TGCAGTGCTAGTTCAGTTACCGAGCAGTACTTC. It specifies CSASSVTEQYF.

The rearrangement uses TRBV5-4 and TRBJ1-2; TRBD1 aligns across 8 bases. V lost 4 bases and J lost 3; bases outside the gene matches: 2. The CDR3 extends over 13 amino acids. Germline V gene lookup returns CDR1 SGHNT and CDR2 YYREEE (reference sequence). CDR3 in DNA: TGTGCCAGCAGCCCGGACAGGGACTATGGCTACACCTTC. This sequence encodes CASSPDRDYGYTF.

The V call is TRBV5-1, the J call TRBJ2-3; D is possibly TRBD1 (6 bases). The CDR3 runs to 14 residues. V was shortened by 4 bases and J by 2 bases, with 11 bases between the two germline ends. Germline V gene data show CDR1 as SGHRS and CDR2 as YFSETQ. DNA of the CDR3: TGCGCCAGCAGCGTACAGGGAAACACAGATACGCAGTATTTT. The encoded protein is CASSVQGNTDTQYF.

The genes are TRBV6-5 and TRBJ2-7; D unclear. The CDR3 consists of 13 residues. V shed 4 bases and J shed 2 bases, with 9 bases lying between them. Per the germline V gene, CDR1 is MNHEY and CDR2 is SVGAGI. CDR3 in DNA: TGTGCCAGCAGTTTAGTAGAGACCTACGAGCAGTACTTC. It codes for CASSLVETYEQYF.

The chain has TRBV6-5 and TRBJ2-2, with D tentatively TRBD1 (6 bases). The CDR3 has 15 amino acids. Germline CDR1 is MNHEY and CDR2 is SVGAGI. V lost 6 bases to trimming and J lost 3 bases, with 14 bases between them. CDR3 loop: CASSLQGPDTGELFF. The CDR3 DNA follows: TGTGCCAGCAGCCTACAGGGTCCGGACACCGGGGAGCTGTTTTTT.

The rearrangement links TRBV6-5 to TRBJ2-7, with D possibly TRBD1 on 6 matching bases. The germline V gene has CDR1 MNHEY and CDR2 SVGAGI. V was cut by 4 bases and J by 1 base, with 14 bases left in between. The CDR3 is 15 residues long. The CDR3 sequence: CASSSPSRGSYEQYF. The DNA of the CDR3 is TGTGCCAGCAGTTCCCCCAGCAGGGGATCCTACGAGCAGTACTTC.

The chain recombines TRBV5-1 with TRBJ1-1, with D perhaps TRBD1 (6 bases). V lost 4 bases, J lost 5 bases, and 18 bases lay in between. Germline CDR1 reads SGHRS; CDR2 reads YFSETQ. This CDR3 has 15 amino acids. Here the CDR3 reads CASSPRLGGGTEAFF. The DNA for the CDR3 is TGCGCCAGCAGCCCCAGGCTGGGAGGGGGGACTGAAGCTTTCTTT.

This clone was counted only a few times. The rearrangement uses TRBV5-1 and TRBJ1-2; no definite D call. This CDR3 has 12 amino acids. The V end lost 5 bases, the J end lost 1 base, and 6 bases lay between the germline ends. The V gene's germline CDR1 is SGHRS and CDR2 YFSETQ. The CDR3 DNA is TGCGCCAGCAGTTTCCATAACTATGGCTACACCTTC. Its protein is CASSFHNYGYTF.

The rearrangement joins TRBV2 to TRBJ2-2, with TRBD2 as a possible D gene (7 bases). The CDR3 extends over 14 amino acids. Trimming removed 7 bases from V and 6 bases from J, with 15 bases in between. CDR1 is SNHLY, CDR2 FYNNEI, per germline. Here the CDR3 DNA reads TGTGCCAGCAACCAAGGGGGGGTTCCCGGGGAGCTGTTTTTT. Translation gives CASNQGGVPGELFF.